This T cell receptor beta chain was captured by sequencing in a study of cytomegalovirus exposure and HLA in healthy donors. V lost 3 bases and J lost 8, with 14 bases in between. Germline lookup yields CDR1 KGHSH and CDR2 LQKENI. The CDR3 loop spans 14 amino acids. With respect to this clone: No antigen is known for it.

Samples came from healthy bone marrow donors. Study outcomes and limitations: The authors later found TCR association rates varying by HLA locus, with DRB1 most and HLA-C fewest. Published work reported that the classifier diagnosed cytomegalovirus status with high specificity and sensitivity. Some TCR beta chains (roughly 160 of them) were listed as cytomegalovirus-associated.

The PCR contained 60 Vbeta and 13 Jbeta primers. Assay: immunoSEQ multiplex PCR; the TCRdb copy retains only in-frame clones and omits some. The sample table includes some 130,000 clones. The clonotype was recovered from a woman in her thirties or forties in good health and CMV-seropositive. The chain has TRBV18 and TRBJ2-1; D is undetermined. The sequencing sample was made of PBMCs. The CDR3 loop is CASSPPTVVDEQFF. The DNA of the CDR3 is TGTGCCAGCTCACCCCCTACCGTAGTCGATGAGCAGTTCTTC.